Described below is a single T cell receptor beta chain sequence and its context. The data were taken from a study of blood T cell repertoires in COVID-19. In the study's own analysis: Estimation of nucleated cell counts relied on the amplification of reference gene primers. TCRdb keeps only in-frame clones here, not all; method: immunoSEQ multiplex PCR. From that table come the V and J calls and clone size; the DNA was used to work out D and trimming. The table records some 110,000 clones, approximately 84% of them present only once. V lost 2 bases to trimming and J lost 4 bases, with 17 bases between them. In germline, CDR1 is MGHDK, CDR2 SYGVNS. This CDR3 has 17 residues.

What was sequenced was peripheral blood. J is TRBJ1-4 and V is TRBV25-1; D may be TRBD1 (6 bases). The TCR comes from a man aged 65-85 years with active or convalescent COVID-19. The CDR3 sequence: CASSEPTGRGGNEKLFF. Written as DNA, the CDR3 is TGTGCCAGCAGTGAACCCACAGGGAGGGGCGGTAATGAAAAACTGTTTTTT. The variable domain in full, with the rest retrieved from reference TRBV25-1 and TRBJ1-4, is EADIYQTPRYLVIGTGKKITLECSQTMGHDKMYWYQQDPGMELHLIHYSYGVNSTEKGDLSSESTVSRIRTEHFPLTLESARPSHTSQYLCASSEPTGRGGNEKLFFGSGTQLSVL.